Following are 14 T cell receptor beta chains from one sample sequenced in a study of blood T cell repertoires in COVID-19 (dated by TCRdb to the early 2020s). The method behind the library was the immunoSEQ multiplex PCR assay. The table was pulled from immuneACCESS by TCRdb, which kept in-frame rearrangements only. Such tables lose some clones; where checked, under half of the loss comes from unresolved V genes, and the rest has no known cause. Here the sample has almost 500,000 clones; approximately 90% occur a single time. Roughly 8% of the sample rests with the top ten. The sequencing sample was made of PBMCs or T cells enriched from blood (not recorded which). These TCRs come from a woman aged 60-75 years who had recovered from COVID-19.

As to this clone: The sample holds other DNA sequences that translate to the same CDR3. This CDR3 reads CASSPSTGVEQYF. The CDR3, as DNA: TGTGCCAGCTCACCATCAACAGGGGTCGAGCAGTACTTC. The chain employs TRBV18 and TRBJ2-7; 7 bases line up with TRBD1. Germline V lookup: CDR1 KGHSH, CDR2 LQKENI. V shed 2 bases, J shed 6 bases, and the junction held 4 bases outside the gene matches. The CDR3 extends over 13 amino acids.

The table lists this clone with a count of one. The chain couples TRBV21-1 to TRBJ2-2; the table's D gene call, TRBD2, was not cross checked with the DNA. TRBV21-1 is reported as a pseudogene. The CDR3 runs to 14 residues. CDR3: CASSKAREGGELFF. The DNA for the CDR3 is TGTGCCAGCAGCAAAGCCCGGGAGGGCGGGGAGCTGTTTTTT.

The J gene is TRBJ1-4, the V gene TRBV5-1; 9 nucleotides line up with TRBD1. CDR3 length: 14 amino acids. Germline CDR1 is SGHRS and CDR2 is YFSETQ. V was pared by 3 bases and J by 8 bases, with 5 bases of the junction left unmatched. DNA for the CDR3: TGCGCCAGCAGCTCACAGGGGGCAGACGAAAAACTGTTTTTT. Translating gives CASSSQGADEKLFF.

The chain couples TRBV20-1 to TRBJ1-4, with D uncertain. The V gene lost 3 bases and the J gene lost 4 bases, with 9 bases spanning the gap. The germline V gene encodes CDR1 DFQATT and CDR2 SNEGSKA (reference sequence). This CDR3 region has 13 residues. This CDR3 reads CSASGEVNEKLFF. Written as DNA, the CDR3 is TGCAGTGCTAGTGGGGAGGTTAATGAAAAACTGTTTTTT.

The chain's CDR3 is CASGYLSTDTQYF. The CDR3, as DNA: TGCGCCAGCGGTTACCTAAGTACAGATACGCAGTATTTT. V and J are TRBV5-1 and TRBJ2-3, with unresolved D. Germline lookup yields CDR1 SGHRS and CDR2 YFSETQ. The CDR3 extends over 13 amino acids. Trimming left V 7 bases short and J 3 bases short, with 12 bases between.

The V and J genes are TRBV7-6 and TRBJ2-1; 7 bases align to TRBD1. This CDR3 is built from 17 residues. The ends lost 5 bases at V and 3 bases at J; junction bases unmatched: 13. Per germline, CDR1 SGHVS and CDR2 FNYEAQ. The CDR3 is CASSLDLRTGVYNEQFF. CDR3 nucleotide sequence: TGTGCCAGCAGCCTAGATTTGAGAACAGGGGTCTACAATGAGCAGTTCTTC.

The chain joins TRBV28 to TRBJ2-5, with TRBD1 as a possible D gene (5 bases). The V end was cut by 0 bases, the J end by 4 bases, with 12 bases between. This CDR3 contains 15 residues. Germline loops: CDR1 MDHEN, CDR2 SYDVKM. The CDR3 spells CASSLCVRGRETQYF. DNA of the CDR3: TGTGCCAGCAGTTTATGCGTAAGGGGCAGAGAGACCCAGTACTTC.

The V and J genes are TRBV12-3 or TRBV12-4 and TRBJ1-1; maybe TRBD1 (6 bases). The CDR3 runs 13 residues. Trimming removed 5 bases from V and 1 base from J, with 8 bases in between. CDR3 bases: TGTGCCAGCAGTCGACAGGCGAACACTGAAGCTTTCTTT. Its translation is CASSRQANTEAFF.

This chain connects TRBV24-1 to TRBJ1-2; D remains ambiguous. Germline V gives CDR1 KGHDR, CDR2 SFDVKD. With 3 bases removed from V and 0 bases from J, the gap between germline ends came to 10 bases. This CDR3 is 15 amino acids long. The CDR3 DNA follows: TGTGCCACCAGTGATACCGGGGAGGCTAACTATGGCTACACCTTC. This sequence encodes CATSDTGEANYGYTF.

This clone has only a few counts. The rearrangement links TRBV28 to TRBJ1-1; a possible D gene is TRBD1 (6 bases). The V end was cut by 3 bases, the J end by 6 bases, with 17 bases between. Per germline, CDR1 MDHEN and CDR2 SYDVKM. This CDR3 spans 15 amino acids. DNA of the CDR3: TGTGCCAGCAGTTTTGAGGGCAGGGGAATCGCTGAAGCTTTCTTT. Translated: CASSFEGRGIAEAFF.

This rearrangement joins TRBV20-1 to TRBJ2-1; TRBD2 is a possible D gene (6 bases). The V end lost 3 bases, the J end lost 0 bases, and 15 bases lay between the germline ends. CDR3 size: 16 residues. The germline V gene encodes CDR1 DFQATT and CDR2 SNEGSKA (reference sequence). DNA of the CDR3: TGCAGTGCTAGTTCTCCGGGACTCCCCTCCTACAATGAGCAGTTCTTC. Protein product: CSASSPGLPSYNEQFF.

The chain has TRBV11-2 and TRBJ2-1; 13 bases are a match to TRBD2. Per germline, CDR1 SGHAT and CDR2 FQNNGV. This CDR3 spans 17 amino acids. Losses at the gene ends were 0 bases for V and 6 bases for J; bases not matched to a gene: 5. CDR3 bases: TGTGCCAGCAGCTTAGATCTTGGGACTAGCGGGGTCAATGAGCAGTTCTTC. Translating it yields CASSLDLGTSGVNEQFF.

This clone is a singleton in its sample. The chain recombines TRBV5-1 with TRBJ2-7; D is perhaps TRBD2 (7 bases). CDR1 is SGHRS and CDR2 is YFSETQ in the germline V gene. The CDR3 length is 17 residues. V lost 2 bases and J lost 2, with 20 bases in between. The CDR3 bases are TGCGCCAGCAGCTTCATCCCGGGGGGCATAGGGGCCTACGAGCAGTACTTC. Translation: CASSFIPGGIGAYEQYF.

The chain links TRBV6-5 to TRBJ1-2; possible D gene TRBD1, 5 bases. The CDR3 is 14 amino acids. The V gene lost 7 bases and the J gene lost 0 bases, with 12 bases spanning the gap. Germline V lookup: CDR1 MNHEY, CDR2 SVGAGI. CDR3 nucleotide sequence: TGTGCCAGCACGGCAGGGCTAGCTAACTATGGCTACACCTTC. Translation gives CASTAGLANYGYTF.